The 25 T cell receptor beta chains below come from one sample, sequenced in a study of T-cell reconstitution after alpha-beta-depleted transplantation in children (dated by TCRdb to 2016 to 2018). Library creation used PCR. TCRdb names Illumina HiSeq 2500 as the instrument used. TCR library preparation used molecular barcoding, with unique molecular identifiers applied to normalize quantification of the TCRbeta repertoire. In-frame beta chains were kept once TCRdb had trimmed the public reads at Q25 with fastp and called clones with MiXCR. CDR3 protein sequences are deduplicated, and each keeps its most common genes and DNA. For this sample the table gives 170,000 or so distinct CDR3 sequences, of which approximately 7% were detected only once. The ten largest clones capture about 3% of the sample. Here the sequenced sample was PBMCs from the stem cell graft donor, taken from the stem cell graft. The receptors come from a human donor who donated a stem cell graft to a child with Wiskott-Aldrich syndrome.

This clonotype turned up a few times. The genes are TRBV19 and TRBJ1-3, with 8 bases aligning to TRBD1. Trimming removed 8 bases from V and 0 bases from J; junction bases left unmatched: 15. Germline CDR1 LNHDA, CDR2 SQIVND (reference sequence). The CDR3 has 18 amino acids. The CDR3 sequence: CASSLIGNRGSSGNTIYF. The CDR3 DNA reads as TGTGCCAGTTCCCTCATTGGTAACAGGGGGTCCTCTGGAAACACCATATATTTT. The whole variable domain, filled in from reference TRBV19 and TRBJ1-3, reads DGGITQSPKYLFRKEGQNVTLSCEQNLNHDAMYWYRQDPGQGLRLIYYSQIVNDFQKGDIAEGYSVSREKKESFPLTVTSAQKNPTAFYLCASSLIGNRGSSGNTIYFGEGSWLTVV.

This clonotype has ten or more counts. The genes are TRBV12-3 or TRBV12-4 and TRBJ2-1, with 9 bases that match TRBD1. After removal of 4 bases from V and 8 bases from J, the junction contained 12 bases not matched to a gene. The CDR3 totals 16 residues. The CDR3 DNA reads TGTGCCAGCAGTTCTCCGGACAGGGGCGGCCAATATGAGCAGTTCTTC. Its protein product is CASSSPDRGGQYEQFF.

This clonotype was picked up many times. The V call is TRBV5-1, the J call TRBJ2-3; 9 bases map to TRBD2. Trimming removed 4 bases from V and 4 bases from J; junction bases left unmatched: 4. The CDR3 sequence is 14 residues long. Germline CDR1 SGHRS, CDR2 YFSETQ. The CDR3 DNA follows: TGCGCCAGCAGCCCTTTAGCGGGGGCAGATACGCAGTATTTT. It codes for CASSPLAGADTQYF.

The chain has TRBV7-2 and TRBJ2-3; possible D gene TRBD2, 6 bases. Germline CDR1 and CDR2: SGHTA and FQGNSA. CDR3 size: 14 residues. The V end was cut by 7 bases, the J end by 0 bases, with 11 bases between. The CDR3: CASNLGLSTDTQYF. CDR3 sequence (DNA): TGTGCCAGCAACCTAGGACTAAGCACAGATACGCAGTATTTT.

This clonotype was observed many times. In DNA, the CDR3 is TGTGCCAGCAGTTCCCCGGGGGGCCCGAACACCGGGGAGCTGTTTTTT. Translation: CASSSPGGPNTGELFF. This chain joins TRBV12-3 or TRBV12-4 and TRBJ2-2; D is possibly TRBD2 (7 bases). CDR3 length equals 16 residues. With 4 bases removed from V and 0 bases from J, the gap between germline ends came to 12 bases.

The rearrangement uses TRBV13 and TRBJ1-2; unclear D gene. The ends were cut back, 6 bases at V and 8 bases at J, with 28 bases in the middle. CDR3 length: 17 amino acids. CDR1 and CDR2 (germline): PRHDT, FYEKMQ (reference sequence). The CDR3 DNA is TGTGCCAGCAGTTTACAACCCCCAATACAGAAAAGTAGGGGCTACACCTTC. Translated, it gives CASSLQPPIQKSRGYTF.

The chain employs TRBV7-8 and TRBJ2-5; TRBD2 matches 7 bases. Germline V lookup: CDR1 SGHVS, CDR2 FQNEAQ. This CDR3 has 15 amino acids. With 1 base clipped from V and 4 bases from J, the junction kept 6 bases outside the gene matches. In DNA form, the CDR3 reads TGTGCCAGCAGCTTAGGGGCGGGAGAGGGAGAGACCCAGTACTTC. Translation: CASSLGAGEGETQYF. Filled out from reference TRBV7-8 and TRBJ2-5, the complete variable domain reads GAGVSQSPRYKVAKRGQDVALRCDPISGHVSLFWYQQALGQGPEFLTYFQNEAQLDKSGLPSDRFFAERPEGSVSTLKIQRTQQEDSAVYLCASSLGAGEGETQYFGPGTRLLVL.

This clonotype was found many times. The chain combines TRBV6-5 with TRBJ2-2; perhaps TRBD2 as D (5 bases). Trimming stripped 2 bases from V and 4 bases from J, with 11 bases between. Germline-derived CDR1 and CDR2 are MNHEY and SVGAGI. The CDR3 runs to 15 residues. The CDR3 coding sequence is TGTGCCAGCAGTTACCTGCTAGAGGGCACCGGGGAGCTGTTTTTT. It specifies CASSYLLEGTGELFF.

This clonotype was seen at least ten times. This chain connects TRBV6-2 or TRBV6-3 to TRBJ2-7, with 9 bases matching TRBD2. After removal of 7 bases from V and 3 bases from J, the junction contained 7 bases not matched to a gene. Germline V gene sequence: CDR1 MNHEY, CDR2 SVGEGT. This CDR3 has 14 amino acids. CDR3: CASKFAGGIYEQYF. The CDR3 DNA reads as TGTGCCAGCAAATTCGCGGGGGGGATCTACGAGCAGTACTTC.

The chain carries TRBV29-1 and TRBJ2-2; no definite D call. Germline V lookup: CDR1 SQVTM, CDR2 ANQGSEA. Trimming removed 3 bases at V and 4 bases at J, with 9 bases between. This CDR3 has 13 residues. The DNA of the CDR3 is TGCAGCGTTGATGGCAGCTTCACCGGGGAGCTGTTTTTT. It yields the protein CSVDGSFTGELFF.

This clonotype came up many times. V gene TRBV4-1 combines with J gene TRBJ2-1; D perhaps matches TRBD2 (5 bases). This CDR3 comprises 17 residues. Germline V gene data show CDR1 as MGHRA and CDR2 as YSYEKL. V dropped 0 bases and J dropped 5 bases, with 17 bases sitting between them. CDR3 coding DNA: TGCGCCAGCAGCCAAGATATCGAGGCTAGCTGGGACAATGAGCAGTTCTTC. Encoded protein: CASSQDIEASWDNEQFF.

This clonotype was counted at least ten times. The chain is built from TRBV5-6 and TRBJ1-4; a possible D gene is TRBD1 (6 bases). Germline assignment: CDR1 SGHDT and CDR2 YYEEEE. The CDR3 length is 15 residues. V was pared by 4 bases and J by 8 bases, with 18 bases between. The CDR3 here is CASSAGGHWDEKLFF. CDR3 nucleotide sequence: TGTGCCAGCAGCGCGGGGGGACACTGGGACGAAAAACTGTTTTTT.

This clonotype was seen repeatedly, ten times or more. Here the CDR3 reads CSATPRINQPQHF. CDR3 DNA sequence: TGCAGTGCTACTCCCAGGATCAATCAGCCCCAGCATTTT. This rearrangement joins TRBV20-1 to TRBJ1-5; unclear D gene. CDR3 length equals 13 residues. CDR1 is DFQATT and CDR2 is SNEGSKA in the germline V gene (reference sequence). Between the trimmed V and J ends, which lost 4 bases and 3 bases, there was a span of 10 bases.

This clonotype appeared a few times. The gene calls are TRBV5-1 and TRBJ2-2; TRBD1 matches 8 bases. Unmatched junction bases numbered 4, after V lost 4 bases and J lost 2 bases. The V gene's germline CDR1 is SGHRS and CDR2 YFSETQ. This CDR3 is 15 amino acids long. The CDR3 here is CASSHGQGNTGELFF. In DNA form, the CDR3 reads TGCGCCAGCAGCCACGGACAGGGAAACACCGGGGAGCTGTTTTTT.

This clonotype was detected many times. This sequence joins TRBV20-1 and TRBJ1-2; D is unclear. The V gene lost 4 bases and the J gene lost 5 bases, with 17 bases spanning the gap. The CDR3 runs 14 residues. Per the germline V gene, CDR1 is DFQATT and CDR2 is SNEGSKA (reference sequence). As DNA, the CDR3 is TGCAGTGCTACCCCAGGCGGGCAGGAGTATGGCTACACCTTC. It specifies CSATPGGQEYGYTF.

This clonotype has a count of ten or more. The chain joins TRBV12-3 or TRBV12-4 to TRBJ2-7; 10 positions agree with TRBD1. The CDR3 runs to 13 residues. V lost 6 bases to trimming and J lost 5 bases; unmatched junction nucleotides: 4. In nucleotides, the CDR3 is TGTGCCAGCAGCCCGGGACAGGGGAACGAGCAGTACTTC. Its translation is CASSPGQGNEQYF.

The rearrangement links TRBV7-2 to TRBJ1-2; tentatively, D is TRBD1 (5 bases). From germline, CDR1 is SGHTA and CDR2 FQGNSA. Trimming left V 3 bases short and J 10 bases short, with 12 bases between. CDR3 length: 12 residues. In DNA, the CDR3 is TGTGCCAGCAGCTTTTCAGGGTTTTACTACACCTTC. It translates to CASSFSGFYYTF.

This clonotype was found many times. This sequence joins TRBV29-1 and TRBJ1-3; the match to TRBD1 covers 7 bases. This CDR3 has 13 residues. V shed 7 bases and J 0 bases; nucleotides not matched to a gene: 3. Germline-derived CDR1 and CDR2 are SQVTM and ANQGSEA. In DNA, the CDR3 is TGCAGCGCCAGGGACAGCTCTGGAAACACCATATATTTT. Translated, it gives CSARDSSGNTIYF.

This clonotype has ten or more counts. The V call is TRBV28, the J call TRBJ2-3; 7 nucleotides line up with TRBD1. The CDR3 is made up of 15 amino acids. CDR1 and CDR2 from the germline V gene are MDHEN and SYDVKM. With V trimmed by 3 bases and J by 5 bases, 8 bases remained unmatched. The CDR3 nucleotides are TGTGCCAGCAGTTTGGCCGGGGACAGCGAAGATACGCAGTATTTT. Residues: CASSLAGDSEDTQYF. Together with reference TRBV28 and TRBJ2-3, the CDR3 gives the full variable domain: DVKVTQSSRYLVKRTGEKVFLECVQDMDHENMFWYRQDPGLGLRLIYFSYDVKMKEKGDIPEGYSVSREKKERFSLILESASTNQTSMYLCASSLAGDSEDTQYFGPGTRLTVL.

This clonotype was counted ten times or more. V gene TRBV24-1 combines with J gene TRBJ2-7, with 12 positions matching TRBD1. The CDR3 covers 14 residues. With 7 bases clipped from V and 4 bases from J, the junction kept 4 bases outside the gene matches. CDR1 and CDR2 (germline): KGHDR, SFDVKD. For the CDR3, the DNA is TGTGCCACCAGCCCGGGACAGGGGGCTTACGAGCAGTACTTC. This codes for CATSPGQGAYEQYF.

This clonotype was observed at least ten times. This CDR3 is CASSLGYGAYEQYF. CDR3 coding DNA: TGTGCCAGCAGCTTAGGTTACGGTGCCTACGAGCAGTACTTC. The chain combines TRBV11-2 with TRBJ2-7; D ambiguous. With 1 base removed from V and 2 bases from J, the gap between germline ends came to 9 bases. Germline V CDR1 and CDR2: SGHAT, FQNNGV. This CDR3 is built from 14 residues.

J is TRBJ2-7 and V is TRBV7-9; 9 positions agree with TRBD1. The V and J ends lost 2 bases and 1 base, in that order; junction bases with no gene match: 6. The CDR3 has 16 amino acids. CDR1 SEHNR and CDR2 FQNEAQ come from the germline V gene (reference sequence). The DNA for the CDR3 is TGTGCCAGCAGCTTATTGGGGGGACAGGGATCCTACGAGCAGTACTTC. Encoded protein: CASSLLGGQGSYEQYF.

This clonotype is medium-sized (0.01 to 0.1%). The V gene is TRBV5-1, the J gene TRBJ2-1, with D tentatively TRBD1 (6 bases). The germline gives CDR1 SGHRS, CDR2 YFSETQ. This CDR3 region has 16 residues. V was cut by 2 bases and J by 3 bases, with 15 bases left in between. DNA of the CDR3: TGCGCCAGCAGCTTAGGGGGAGCCATCAACTACAATGAGCAGTTCTTC. Its translation is CASSLGGAINYNEQFF.

This clonotype was detected ten times or more. The V and J genes are TRBV5-8 and TRBJ1-1; 7 nucleotides align to TRBD1. Germline lookup yields CDR1 SGHTS and CDR2 YDEGEE. The length of the CDR3 is 14 residues. V lost 7 bases and J lost 0; bases outside the gene matches: 6. CDR3 in amino acids: CASGRGFMNTEAFF. The CDR3 DNA follows: TGTGCCAGCGGCAGGGGGTTCATGAACACTGAAGCTTTCTTT.

This clonotype was seen many times. The J gene is TRBJ2-1, the V gene TRBV29-1; D remains unclear. Germline V gives CDR1 SQVTM, CDR2 ANQGSEA. The CDR3 extends over 13 amino acids. The germline V and J ends were trimmed by 8 bases and 1 base, with 12 bases remaining between them. CDR3 loop: CSPVSVSYNEQFF. CDR3 sequence (DNA): TGCAGCCCCGTGTCGGTTTCCTACAATGAGCAGTTCTTC.